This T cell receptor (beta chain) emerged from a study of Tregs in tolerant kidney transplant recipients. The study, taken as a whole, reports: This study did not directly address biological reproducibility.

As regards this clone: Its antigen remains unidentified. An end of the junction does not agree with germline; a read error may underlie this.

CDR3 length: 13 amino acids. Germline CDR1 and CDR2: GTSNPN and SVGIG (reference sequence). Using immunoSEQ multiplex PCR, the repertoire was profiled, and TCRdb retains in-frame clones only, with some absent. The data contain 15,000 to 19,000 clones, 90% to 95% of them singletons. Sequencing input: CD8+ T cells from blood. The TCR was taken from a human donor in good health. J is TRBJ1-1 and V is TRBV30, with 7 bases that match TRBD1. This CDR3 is CAWGTGVKTEAFF. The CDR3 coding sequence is TGTGCCTGGGGCACAGGGGTGAAGACTGAAGCTTTCTTT.